These T cell receptor beta chains were read from a single sample in a study of T cell repertoires in cytomegalovirus infection. Each CDR3 protein gets one entry after TCRdb re-called the reads with MiXCR. The sample yields 310,000 or so distinct CDR3 sequences, more than 20% seen once. Material for sequencing was PBMCs. Receptor source: a human donor in good health (CMV status not recorded). Some clones in this sample may be carry-over from other donors' samples. The CDR3 runs from the conserved cysteine through the conserved F or W. A D gene is named only where the DNA matches it firmly. Size is stated for part of the rows, as once, few or many counts, or as a class when the clone is expanded.

cdr3_length: 14; j_call: TRBJ1-1; v_call: TRBV6-4; clone_size: many; d_call: -; cdr3_nt: TGTGCCAGCAGTGTTCGCAGGGGAGATACTGAAGCTTTCTTT; cdr3_aa: CASSVRRGDTEAFF
cdr3_length: 16; j_call: TRBJ1-5; v_call: TRBV6-6; clone_size: -; d_call: TRBD1; cdr3_nt: TGTGCCAGCAGCCCCCAACAGGGGGCGAGAGGTCAGCCCCAGCATTTT; cdr3_aa: CASSPQQGARGQPQHF
cdr3_length: 13; j_call: TRBJ2-5; v_call: TRBV10-3; clone_size: few; d_call: -; cdr3_nt: TGTGCCATCAGTTGGACACCCCAAGAGACCCAGTACTTC; cdr3_aa: CAISWTPQETQYF
cdr3_length: 13; j_call: TRBJ2-3; v_call: TRBV6-6; clone_size: -; d_call: -; cdr3_nt: TGTGCCAGCAGTACTAGCATCCCAGATACGCAGTATTTT; cdr3_aa: CASSTSIPDTQYF
cdr3_length: 12; j_call: TRBJ1-5; v_call: TRBV6-8; clone_size: -; d_call: -; cdr3_nt: TGTGCCAGCAGATACACTAATCAGCCCCAGCATTTT; cdr3_aa: CASRYTNQPQHF
cdr3_length: 12; j_call: TRBJ1-5; v_call: TRBV29-1; clone_size: -; d_call: -; cdr3_nt: TGCAGCGTTGCGGGTAGCAATCAGCCCCAGCATTTT; cdr3_aa: CSVAGSNQPQHF
cdr3_length: 14; j_call: TRBJ2-1; v_call: TRBV9; clone_size: few; d_call: -; cdr3_nt: TGTGCCAGCAGCGAAAAGGACCGTAACAATGAGCAGTTCTTC; cdr3_aa: CASSEKDRNNEQFF
cdr3_length: 14; j_call: TRBJ2-2; v_call: TRBV6-2/TRBV6-3; clone_size: few; d_call: -; cdr3_nt: TGTGCCAGCTCGAGGGCGCCGTACACCGGGGAGCTGTTTTTT; cdr3_aa: CASSRAPYTGELFF
cdr3_length: 14; j_call: TRBJ2-1; v_call: TRBV7-2; clone_size: -; d_call: -; cdr3_nt: TGTGCCAGCAGCTGGATGGTTTCCTACAATGAGCAGTTCTTC; cdr3_aa: CASSWMVSYNEQFF
cdr3_length: 14; j_call: TRBJ2-3; v_call: TRBV7-9; clone_size: -; d_call: TRBD2; cdr3_nt: TGTGCCAGCAGCTTCTCTCTAGCGGGGGATACGCAGTATTTT; cdr3_aa: CASSFSLAGDTQYF
cdr3_length: 11; j_call: TRBJ1-6; v_call: TRBV6-1; clone_size: -; d_call: -; cdr3_nt: TGTGCCAGCAGTGCGTTTTCACCCCTCCACTTT; cdr3_aa: CASSAFSPLHF
cdr3_length: 14; j_call: TRBJ1-1; v_call: TRBV7-2; clone_size: many; d_call: -; cdr3_nt: TGTGCCAGCAGCTTCCTACAGAGGAACACTGAAGCTTTCTTT; cdr3_aa: CASSFLQRNTEAFF
cdr3_length: 17; j_call: TRBJ1-2; v_call: TRBV27; clone_size: -; d_call: -; cdr3_nt: TGTGCCAGCAGTTCACCGGGACAACGGCTTCGGGGCTATGGCTACACCTTC; cdr3_aa: CASSSPGQRLRGYGYTF
cdr3_length: 14; j_call: TRBJ1-1; v_call: TRBV12-3/TRBV12-4; clone_size: many; d_call: TRBD1; cdr3_nt: TGTGCCAGCACCCTGACAGGGGTGTCCACTGAAGCTTTCTTT; cdr3_aa: CASTLTGVSTEAFF
cdr3_length: 16; j_call: TRBJ2-7; v_call: TRBV6-5; clone_size: few; d_call: TRBD2; cdr3_nt: TGTGCCAGCAGCCGAATGGGCGGGAGCGGTTCCTACGAGCAGTACTTC; cdr3_aa: CASSRMGGSGSYEQYF
cdr3_length: 15; j_call: TRBJ1-1; v_call: TRBV5-5; clone_size: few; d_call: -; cdr3_nt: TGTGCCAGCAGCTTGTTTTTGGCGCGGGGCACTGAAGCTTTCTTT; cdr3_aa: CASSLFLARGTEAFF
cdr3_length: 19; j_call: TRBJ2-2; v_call: TRBV15; clone_size: few; d_call: TRBD2; cdr3_nt: TGTGCCACCAGCAGAGATTGGTCCGGGCCCAGCGGGAGGACCGGGGAGCTGTTTTTT; cdr3_aa: CATSRDWSGPSGRTGELFF
cdr3_length: 13; j_call: TRBJ1-1; v_call: TRBV2; clone_size: -; d_call: -; cdr3_nt: TGTGCCAGCAGTGAGGTAGAGAACACTGAAGCTTTCTTT; cdr3_aa: CASSEVENTEAFF
cdr3_length: 15; j_call: TRBJ2-7; v_call: TRBV25-1; clone_size: -; d_call: TRBD1; cdr3_nt: TGTGCCAGCAGTGAATTACAGGGGATCTCCTACGAGCAGTACTTC; cdr3_aa: CASSELQGISYEQYF
cdr3_length: 16; j_call: TRBJ2-3; v_call: TRBV7-9; clone_size: -; d_call: TRBD2; cdr3_nt: TGTGCCAGCAGCCAGGGACTAGCGGATAGCACAGATACGCAGTATTTT; cdr3_aa: CASSQGLADSTDTQYF
cdr3_length: 19; j_call: TRBJ2-5; v_call: TRBV28; clone_size: -; d_call: -; cdr3_nt: TGTGCCAGCAGTTTATTTGGGGCAGGGGGAGACAGCGGGATAGGGACCCAGTACTTC; cdr3_aa: CASSLFGAGGDSGIGTQYF
cdr3_length: 16; j_call: TRBJ2-2; v_call: TRBV5-4; clone_size: few; d_call: -; cdr3_nt: TGTGCCAGCAGCGGGACCGGGACTGTTAACACCGGGGAGCTGTTTTTT; cdr3_aa: CASSGTGTVNTGELFF
cdr3_length: 13; j_call: TRBJ2-1; v_call: TRBV7-9; clone_size: few; d_call: -; cdr3_nt: TGTGCCAGCAGCTCACAGCTCTCCTTTGAGCAGTTCTTC; cdr3_aa: CASSSQLSFEQFF
cdr3_length: 13; j_call: TRBJ1-1; v_call: TRBV19; clone_size: -; d_call: -; cdr3_nt: TGTGCCAGTAGTATTGGGTTGGACACTGAAGCTTTCTTT; cdr3_aa: CASSIGLDTEAFF
cdr3_length: 13; j_call: TRBJ1-1; v_call: TRBV7-2; clone_size: many; d_call: -; cdr3_nt: TGTGCCAGCAGCTTAGTGACAGCCACTGAAGCTTTCTTT; cdr3_aa: CASSLVTATEAFF
cdr3_length: 13; j_call: TRBJ2-1; v_call: TRBV7-2; clone_size: many; d_call: -; cdr3_nt: TGTGCCAGCAGCTTAAATTTCGCCGGGGAGCAGTTCTTC; cdr3_aa: CASSLNFAGEQFF
cdr3_length: 17; j_call: TRBJ2-7; v_call: TRBV6-5; clone_size: few; d_call: TRBD2; cdr3_nt: TGTGCCAGCATCAAACGGCCGGGACTAGCGGAAACCTACGAGCAGTACTTC; cdr3_aa: CASIKRPGLAETYEQYF
cdr3_length: 14; j_call: TRBJ2-2; v_call: TRBV29-1; clone_size: -; d_call: TRBD1; cdr3_nt: TGCAGCGTCGTGGACAGGAGAAACACCGGGGAGCTGTTTTTT; cdr3_aa: CSVVDRRNTGELFF
cdr3_length: 12; j_call: TRBJ2-1; v_call: TRBV11-2; clone_size: few; d_call: -; cdr3_nt: TGTGCCAGCAGCTTAACGAGAGGTGAGCAGTTCTTC; cdr3_aa: CASSLTRGEQFF
cdr3_length: 13; j_call: TRBJ1-4; v_call: TRBV11-2; clone_size: -; d_call: -; cdr3_nt: TGTGCCAGCAGCTTCGGGGATGGTGAAAAACTGTTTTTT; cdr3_aa: CASSFGDGEKLFF
cdr3_length: 13; j_call: TRBJ2-3; v_call: TRBV6-4; clone_size: few; d_call: -; cdr3_nt: TGTGCCAGCAGCGCCGACCCCACAGATACGCAGTATTTT; cdr3_aa: CASSADPTDTQYF
cdr3_length: 12; j_call: TRBJ2-7; v_call: TRBV7-9; clone_size: -; d_call: -; cdr3_nt: TGTGCCAGCAGCCCTGCCGGTTGGGAGCAGTACTTC; cdr3_aa: CASSPAGWEQYF
cdr3_length: 14; j_call: TRBJ2-3; v_call: TRBV10-3; clone_size: few; d_call: TRBD2; cdr3_nt: TGTGCCATCAGTTCAAGCGGGAGGACAGATACGCAGTATTTT; cdr3_aa: CAISSSGRTDTQYF
cdr3_length: 18; j_call: TRBJ2-1; v_call: TRBV7-6; clone_size: many; d_call: TRBD2; cdr3_nt: TGTGCCAGCAGCTTGCCCCGGGAGGCTAGCGGGGTAACCAATGAGCAGTTCTTC; cdr3_aa: CASSLPREASGVTNEQFF
cdr3_length: 15; j_call: TRBJ2-1; v_call: TRBV5-1; clone_size: -; d_call: -; cdr3_nt: TGCGCCAGCACTTCGGTGGGGAGCTCCTACAATGAGCAGTTCTTC; cdr3_aa: CASTSVGSSYNEQFF
cdr3_length: 14; j_call: TRBJ2-7; v_call: TRBV20-1; clone_size: -; d_call: TRBD2; cdr3_nt: TGCAGTGCTAGCAGGACTAGCGGGATCTACGAGCAGTACTTC; cdr3_aa: CSASRTSGIYEQYF
cdr3_length: 14; j_call: TRBJ2-1; v_call: TRBV20-1; clone_size: -; d_call: TRBD2; cdr3_nt: TGCAGTGCTATTAGCGGGAATATTGGGAATGAGCAGTTCTTC; cdr3_aa: CSAISGNIGNEQFF
cdr3_length: 18; j_call: TRBJ2-5; v_call: TRBV12-3/TRBV12-4; clone_size: -; d_call: TRBD2; cdr3_nt: TGTGCCAGCAGTCTTAAAGGGACTAGCGGGGGGGTTAGGGAGACCCAGTACTTC; cdr3_aa: CASSLKGTSGGVRETQYF
cdr3_length: 12; j_call: TRBJ2-2; v_call: TRBV29-1; clone_size: -; d_call: -; cdr3_nt: TGCAGCGTCCGCTCAGGACAGTCCGAGCTGTTTTTT; cdr3_aa: CSVRSGQSELFF
cdr3_length: 20; j_call: TRBJ1-5; v_call: TRBV7-9; clone_size: many; d_call: -; cdr3_nt: TGTGCCAGCAGCACGACCTCCGGATCTACCACAGGAGGCCTCAATCAGCCCCAGCATTTT; cdr3_aa: CASSTTSGSTTGGLNQPQHF
cdr3_length: 16; j_call: TRBJ2-7; v_call: TRBV12-3/TRBV12-4; clone_size: -; d_call: TRBD1; cdr3_nt: TGTGCCAGCAGACCACATTCCGGGACAGGGGTCGACGAGCAGTACTTC; cdr3_aa: CASRPHSGTGVDEQYF
cdr3_length: 11; j_call: TRBJ2-3; v_call: TRBV12-3/TRBV12-4; clone_size: -; d_call: -; cdr3_nt: TGTGCCAGCAGTTTCATAGATACGCAGTATTTT; cdr3_aa: CASSFIDTQYF
cdr3_length: 15; j_call: TRBJ2-5; v_call: TRBV20-1; clone_size: -; d_call: -; cdr3_nt: TGCAGTGCTAGTAAGCCCCGGACATTCCAAGAGACCCAGTACTTC; cdr3_aa: CSASKPRTFQETQYF
cdr3_length: 12; j_call: TRBJ1-2; v_call: TRBV29-1; clone_size: few; d_call: TRBD1; cdr3_nt: TGCAGCGTTATCCGGGACAGGGATGGCTACACCTTC; cdr3_aa: CSVIRDRDGYTF
cdr3_length: 17; j_call: TRBJ1-1; v_call: TRBV7-8; clone_size: once; d_call: TRBD1; cdr3_nt: TGTGCCAGCAGCCGCATCCGACAGGGGGCCAAGGTTGGTGAAGCTTTCTTT; cdr3_aa: CASSRIRQGAKVGEAFF
cdr3_length: 13; j_call: TRBJ1-1; v_call: TRBV11-2; clone_size: few; d_call: -; cdr3_nt: TGTGCCAGCAGCTTAAATCGGGTCACTGAAGCTTTCTTT; cdr3_aa: CASSLNRVTEAFF
cdr3_length: 13; j_call: TRBJ1-1; v_call: TRBV28; clone_size: many; d_call: -; cdr3_nt: TGTGCCAGCAAACCAGGACAGAACACTGAAGCTTTCTTT; cdr3_aa: CASKPGQNTEAFF
cdr3_length: 19; j_call: TRBJ1-1; v_call: TRBV19; clone_size: few; d_call: TRBD1; cdr3_nt: TGTGCCAGTACTCGTCGAGCCGGGACAGGGGGTGTGTGGAACACTGAAGCTTTCTTT; cdr3_aa: CASTRRAGTGGVWNTEAFF
cdr3_length: 16; j_call: TRBJ2-1; v_call: TRBV20-1; clone_size: few; d_call: TRBD2; cdr3_nt: TGCAGTGCTAGAGATCTTGTAGCGGGACCCTACAATGAGCAGTTCTTC; cdr3_aa: CSARDLVAGPYNEQFF
cdr3_length: 17; j_call: TRBJ2-1; v_call: TRBV7-6; clone_size: -; d_call: TRBD2; cdr3_nt: TGTGCCAGCAGACAGGGACTAGCGGGGAGCTCCTACAATGAGCAGTTCTTC; cdr3_aa: CASRQGLAGSSYNEQFF
cdr3_length: 14; j_call: TRBJ1-2; v_call: TRBV7-2; clone_size: -; d_call: -; cdr3_nt: TGTGCCAGCAGCTTACAAACAGCTAACTATGGCTACACCTTC; cdr3_aa: CASSLQTANYGYTF